This T cell receptor (beta chain) was identified during a study of T-cell memory formation after mild COVID-19. Whole-study results and caveats: Researchers report contracting CD4+ clones mostly in CM and EM, with CD8+ clones in EMRA. Detection of some responders pre-infection suggested pre-existing cross-reactive memory T cells participated. Whether second-wave clones peaking at day 37 were SARS-CoV-2 specific went unconfirmed.

This clonotype came up a few times. What it binds is not known. The authors produced TCR alpha and TCR beta cDNA libraries with sample barcodes and UMIs by 5'RACE using constant-segment primers. TCRdb re-called the 5' RACE reads with MiXCR, one entry per CDR3 protein. The sample carries under 250,000 distinct CDR3 sequences, roughly a tenth recorded once. The receptor comes from a man aged 18-30 years who had mild COVID-19 (a few samples of this study predate the infection). Cell type and time point are not known. The sample consisted of PBMCs or a T cell subset sorted from them (not recorded which).

In nucleotides, the CDR3 is TGTGCCAGCAGGAGACTAGCGGGGAGGTCCAATGAGCAGTTCTTC. Translating gives CASRRLAGRSNEQFF. The chain recombines TRBV2 with TRBJ2-1; 11 nucleotides line up with TRBD2. The CDR3 loop spans 15 amino acids. In germline, CDR1 is SNHLY, CDR2 FYNNEI. Unmatched junction bases numbered 7, after V lost 6 bases and J lost 6 bases.